The sequence of this T cell receptor (beta chain) was determined in a study of blood T cell repertoires in COVID-19. Across the study: Sources were T cells, B-cell-depleted T cells, or PBMCs; the material itself was cDNA or gDNA.

Trimming removed 4 bases at V and 6 bases at J, with 21 bases between. Looked up from germline, CDR1 is SQVTM and CDR2 is ANQGSEA. The CDR3 runs to 15 residues. Per the original methods: For nucleated cells, counts were estimated from reference gene primer amplification. Clones were read by immunoSEQ multiplex PCR, and TCRdb kept only the in-frame ones, dropping some. V, J and clone size are those of that table, while D and trimming were read from the DNA. The data contain around 700,000 clones, 90% of them singletons. Sequenced material: peripheral blood. The sequence was obtained from a young woman with acute or convalescent COVID-19. The chain links TRBV29-1 to TRBJ2-5; D perhaps matches TRBD2 (6 bases). Here the CDR3 reads CSVAWAGLGRKTQYF. DNA for the CDR3: TGCAGCGTTGCCTGGGCGGGGTTAGGGAGAAAGACCCAGTACTTC.